The sequence of this TCR beta chain was determined in a study of neurological immune-mediated disorders. CD4+ or CD8+ T cells at a count of 950,000 to 1,000,000 served as input for the sorted libraries. V dropped 4 bases and J dropped 3 bases, with 16 bases sitting between them. Germline V gene sequence: CDR1 SGHDT, CDR2 YYEEEE. CDR3 length: 15 amino acids. Ten or more counts support this clonotype. Its antigen is undetermined. The cDNA came from 5'RACE, which used 10-nucleotide random UMIs. Each CDR3 protein is one row after TCRdb ran MiXCR on the 5' RACE reads. The sample carries 25,000 to 35,000 distinct CDR3 sequences, roughly 3.7% recorded once. Study-level points and caveats: Sharing of CDR3 amino acid sequences among expanded clones across subjects was absent, suggesting private repertoires in all groups. In HTLV-1-associated myelopathy, TCR clonal expansion was greatest, and in multiple sclerosis it was least, below healthy controls.

Specimen: CD4+ T cells from blood. The source is a woman in her forties in good health. The gene calls are TRBV5-6 and TRBJ2-5; possible D gene TRBD2, 7 bases. Written as DNA, the CDR3 is TGTGCCAGCAGCCGCGGGGGCCTGCAGGAAGAGACCCAGTACTTC. Its protein is CASSRGGLQEETQYF.